One sample yielded the 13 T cell receptor beta chains listed below, sequenced in a study of regulatory T cells in long-lasting Graves disease. Libraries of TCR beta came from iRepertoire HTBI primers plus Arm-PCR of CDR3 regions. A single record per CDR3 protein comes from TCRdb applying MiXCR to the multiplex PCR reads. Among 250,000 to 300,000 distinct CDR3 sequences listed, approximately 20% were seen once. Noted time point: newly diagnosed GD, antithyroid drugs for less than 3 months. Researchers made the TCR library from RNA that was extracted from PBMCs. This sample was shared with a second study, whose subject was T cells in Graves' hyperthyroidism and ophthalmopathy.

This material consisted of peripheral blood mononuclear cells (PBMCs), taken at new diagnosis, from a patient treated with antithyroid drugs. The receptors derive from a woman in her thirties with Graves disease.

This clonotype came up many times. This rearrangement joins TRBV6-1 to TRBJ2-1; possible D gene TRBD1, 6 bases. Trimming shortened V by 2 bases and J by 4 bases, and 12 bases separated the two germline ends. The CDR3 covers 15 residues. The germline gives CDR1 MNHNS, CDR2 SASEGT. In DNA, the CDR3 is TGTGCCAGCAGTGAACAACAGGGACGGTACAATGAGCAGTTCTTC. This translates into CASSEQQGRYNEQFF.

V is TRBV20-1 and J is TRBJ2-3, with D possibly being TRBD2 (6 bases). V lost 0 bases, J lost 5 bases, and 9 bases lay in between. Germline-derived CDR1 and CDR2 are DFQATT and SNEGSKA (reference sequence). The CDR3 extends over 13 amino acids. CDR3 region: CSARDPGGDTQYF. As DNA, the CDR3 is TGCAGTGCTAGAGATCCCGGGGGAGATACGCAGTATTTT.

This clonotype was found many times. The gene calls are TRBV6-1 and TRBJ2-3, with 8 bases matching TRBD2. The germline CDR1 and CDR2 sequences are MNHNS and SASEGT. J was trimmed by 6 bases and V by 5 bases; bases with no gene match: 16. The CDR3 totals 17 residues. This chain's CDR3 is CASSPRDYLGRADTQYF. CDR3 nucleotides: TGTGCCAGCAGTCCCCGGGACTACCTCGGGAGGGCGGATACGCAGTATTTT.

The V and J genes are TRBV6-1 and TRBJ2-2; TRBD2 matches 7 bases. Losses at the gene ends were 5 bases for V and 7 bases for J; bases not matched to a gene: 13. The CDR3 is 16 amino acids. Per germline, CDR1 MNHNS and CDR2 SASEGT. In DNA form, the CDR3 reads TGTGCCAGCAGTCCGACGTGGGGGGGTTCGGACGGGGAGCTGTTTTTT. Its protein product is CASSPTWGGSDGELFF.

This clonotype has at least ten counts. The chain links TRBV12-3 or TRBV12-4 to TRBJ1-2; 9 bases fit TRBD1. V shed 6 bases and J 3 bases; nucleotides not matched to a gene: 5. CDR3 length: 14 residues. Here the CDR3 reads CASRRQGEDYGYTF. CDR3 DNA: TGTGCCAGCAGGAGACAGGGGGAAGACTATGGCTACACCTTC.

There are many counts of this clonotype. V gene TRBV6-2 or TRBV6-3 combines with J gene TRBJ2-1; either TRBD1 or TRBD2 may fit D (6 bases each). The germline V gene encodes CDR1 MNHEY and CDR2 SVGEGT. Trimming shortened V by 2 bases and J by 4 bases, and 12 bases separated the two germline ends. The CDR3 has 15 amino acids. The CDR3 loop reads CASSYGGRLYNEQFF. Written as DNA, the CDR3 is TGTGCCAGCAGTTACGGGGGGCGCTTATACAATGAGCAGTTCTTC.

This clonotype was seen many times. The rearrangement uses TRBV12-3 or TRBV12-4 and TRBJ1-1; the D gene is possibly TRBD1 (5 bases). This CDR3 region has 15 residues. Trimming cost V 8 bases and J 0 bases, with 16 bases left between them. This chain's CDR3 is CASATGGEMNTEAFF. The DNA of the CDR3 is TGTGCCAGCGCAACTGGGGGGGAGATGAACACTGAAGCTTTCTTT.

This clonotype was counted at least ten times. V and J are TRBV18 and TRBJ2-2; D possibly corresponds to TRBD1 (6 bases). The CDR3 is 18 amino acids. The germline V gene has CDR1 KGHSH and CDR2 LQKENI. With 2 bases removed from V and 3 bases from J, the gap between germline ends came to 19 bases. CDR3 DNA sequence: TGTGCCAGCTCACCAGTGCCGAGGACAGCATCGGACACCGGGGAGCTGTTTTTT. Protein: CASSPVPRTASDTGELFF.

This chain connects TRBV12-3 or TRBV12-4 to TRBJ2-3; D is possibly TRBD1 or TRBD2 (5 bases each). Trimming took 5 bases from V and 2 from J, leaving 11 bases between them. This CDR3 comprises 14 residues. The CDR3 is CASSPGTFTDTQYF. The CDR3 DNA follows: TGTGCCAGCAGTCCCGGGACCTTCACAGATACGCAGTATTTT.

This clonotype was picked up a small number of times. This chain joins TRBV6-2 or TRBV6-3 and TRBJ1-2; 7 bases align to TRBD1. Germline V gives CDR1 MNHEY, CDR2 SVGEGT. The CDR3 runs 15 residues. V was pared by 2 bases and J by 4 bases, with 7 bases of the junction left unmatched. Here the CDR3 reads CASSYVQGMGYGYTF. The CDR3 DNA reads as TGTGCCAGCAGTTACGTACAGGGGATGGGCTATGGCTACACCTTC.

In its sample, this clonotype was seen many times. The chain has TRBV5-4 and TRBJ1-1; D not certain. The V gene lost 4 bases and the J gene lost 4 bases, with 8 bases spanning the gap. The CDR3 contains 12 residues. Looked up from germline, CDR1 is SGHNT and CDR2 is YYREEE (reference sequence). The CDR3 loop reads CASSNTITEAFF. The CDR3 coding sequence is TGTGCCAGCAGCAATACTATCACTGAAGCTTTCTTT.

The sample holds many counts of this clonotype. V is TRBV20-1 and J is TRBJ2-4; unclear D gene. The germline V and J ends were trimmed by 3 bases and 8 bases, with 14 bases remaining between them. The CDR3 totals 13 residues. Germline V gene sequence: CDR1 DFQATT, CDR2 SNEGSKA (reference sequence). CDR3 in amino acids: CSASPGFGDIQYF. The CDR3 DNA sequence: TGCAGTGCTAGCCCCGGGTTTGGGGACATTCAGTACTTC.

In this sample, this clonotype turned up many times. The chain carries TRBV6-5 and TRBJ2-7, with 7 bases aligning to TRBD1. V lost 4 bases and J lost 4; bases outside the gene matches: 7. This CDR3 comprises 14 residues. Germline CDR1 and CDR2: MNHEY and SVGAGI. The CDR3 DNA is TGTGCCAGCAGTTTCAAGGGGGCGTATTACGAGCAGTACTTC. This gives the protein CASSFKGAYYEQYF.